Listed below are T cell receptor beta chains from one sample, sequenced in a study of T cells in Graves' hyperthyroidism and ophthalmopathy. TCRdb ran MiXCR on the multiplex PCR reads and lists one entry per CDR3 protein. The sample lists some 460,000 distinct CDR3 sequences, around 14% seen once, with 13% to 15% in the top ten. The sample taken for sequencing was blood. These receptors came from a young woman with Graves' hyperthyroidism. The CDR3 runs from the conserved cysteine through the conserved F or W. A D gene is named only where the DNA matches it firmly. Only some rows state a clone size, as once, few, many or a class for expanded clones.

cdr3_length	v_call	clone_size	d_call	j_call	cdr3_nt	cdr3_aa
14	TRBV11-2	many	-	TRBJ2-3	TGTGCCAGCAGCTCCGGACAGCCGACAGATACGCAGTATTTT	CASSSGQPTDTQYF
16	TRBV7-6	few	-	TRBJ2-7	TGTGCCAGCAGCTTAGTTGACTCCCAGAGCTCCTACGAGCAGTACTTC	CASSLVDSQSSYEQYF
15	TRBV19	-	-	TRBJ1-1	TGTGCCTCTGGACGCTCACCGGGGGGGGTCCCTGAAGCTTTCTTT	CASGRSPGGVPEAFF
17	TRBV20-1	many	TRBD2	TRBJ2-7	TGCAGTGCTAAGGTGAATCTAGCGGGAGGGCCTTCCTACGAGCAGTACTTC	CSAKVNLAGGPSYEQYF
12	TRBV9	-	-	TRBJ1-2	TGTGCCAGCAGCGTAGCTCGTGATGGCTACACCTTC	CASSVARDGYTF
13	TRBV12-3/TRBV12-4	-	-	TRBJ2-3	TGTGCCAGCGGAGTGTCTAGGGCAGATACGCAGTATTTT	CASGVSRADTQYF
15	TRBV7-8	few	-	TRBJ1-5	TGTGCCAGCAGCTTAGGGTCAGGGGCTAATCAGCCCCAGCATTTT	CASSLGSGANQPQHF
13	TRBV10-3	many	-	TRBJ1-1	TGTGCCATCAGTCAGGGAACGAACACTGAAGCTTTCTTT	CAISQGTNTEAFF
12	TRBV20-1	many	TRBD2	TRBJ2-1	TGCAGTAAGCGGGACGCCACAATGAGGCAGTTCTTC	CSKRDATMRQFF
15	TRBV20-1	-	-	TRBJ1-1	TGCAGTGCTAGAGATTTCGGCAGCCTTAACACTGAAGCTTTCTTT	CSARDFGSLNTEAFF
15	TRBV3-1	many	-	TRBJ1-6	TGTGCCAGCAGCCAAGGTTTTGGTGACCGGTCACCCCTCCACTTT	CASSQGFGDRSPLHF
16	TRBV11-1	few	TRBD2	TRBJ2-2	TGTGCCAGCAGACGGGCGGGAGGGATGAACACCGGGGAGCTGTTTTTT	CASRRAGGMNTGELFF
14	TRBV10-2	-	-	TRBJ1-1	TGCGCCAGCAGTGGGACTAGGTTCGGCACTGAAGCTTTCTTT	CASSGTRFGTEAFF
18	TRBV11-1	many	-	TRBJ1-2	TGTGCCAGCAGCTTAGAGCCCCACCCGGGACCCAAGGACTATGGCTACACCTTC	CASSLEPHPGPKDYGYTF
13	TRBV29-1	many	-	TRBJ1-2	TGCAGCGTCGAACCAGGGGTAAAAAATGGCTACACCTTC	CSVEPGVKNGYTF
14	TRBV5-1	-	TRBD1	TRBJ2-5	TGCGCCAGCAGCACCGACAGGGGGAGAGGGACCCAGTACTTC	CASSTDRGRGTQYF
14	TRBV3-1	many	TRBD1	TRBJ2-7	TGTGCCAGCAGCGACAGGGGAATTGCCTACGAGCAGTACTTC	CASSDRGIAYEQYF
16	TRBV20-1	few	-	TRBJ1-1	TGCAGTGCTAGAGTCGAGGGACGGGGTTGGAACACTGAAGCTTTCTTT	CSARVEGRGWNTEAFF
18	TRBV12-3/TRBV12-4	few	TRBD1	TRBJ2-1	TGTGCCAGCAGTTTACGACAGGGGGCTTCCTTCTCCTACAATGAGCAGTTCTTC	CASSLRQGASFSYNEQFF
15	TRBV7-3	-	TRBD2	TRBJ2-7	TGTGCCAGCAGCACTAGCGGGAGGACCCCCAATGAGCAGTACTTC	CASSTSGRTPNEQYF
17	TRBV7-9	-	-	TRBJ1-3	TGTGCCAGCAGCACCTGGGAAGGGTCTCCCTCTGGAAACACCATATATTTT	CASSTWEGSPSGNTIYF
17	TRBV18	-	TRBD2	TRBJ2-3	TGTACCAGCTCACCCTGGACTAGCGGGATTAGCACAGATACGCAGTATTTT	CTSSPWTSGISTDTQYF
15	TRBV5-1	many	TRBD1	TRBJ2-7	TGCGCCAGCAGCTTTACCGGGACAGGGATCCACGAGCAGTACTTC	CASSFTGTGIHEQYF
12	TRBV7-8	many	-	TRBJ2-1	TGTGCCAGCAGCTTTTTAGACAATGAGCAGTTCTTC	CASSFLDNEQFF
14	TRBV20-1	many	-	TRBJ2-1	TGCAGTGCTAGACGGTTAGCGGCCTACAATGAGCAGTTCTTC	CSARRLAAYNEQFF
15	TRBV7-9	-	TRBD1	TRBJ2-2	TGTGCCAGCAGCTTAGGGGGACAGGACACCGGGGAGCTGTTTTTT	CASSLGGQDTGELFF
16	TRBV3-1	many	-	TRBJ2-1	TGTGCCAGCAGCCAAGACTTCGCAGGGCGGTACAATGAGCAGTTCTTC	CASSQDFAGRYNEQFF
15	TRBV28	many	TRBD2	TRBJ2-3	TGTGCCAGCAGCGGGCTAGCGGGGTTCACAGATACGCAGTATTTT	CASSGLAGFTDTQYF
13	TRBV20-1	-	-	TRBJ2-3	TGCAGTGGGACAGATACTAGCACAGATACGCAGTATTTT	CSGTDTSTDTQYF
15	TRBV3-1	many	-	TRBJ2-7	TGTGCCAGCAGCCGTTGGGATAACCAGTATGGGGAGCAGTACTTC	CASSRWDNQYGEQYF
12	TRBV29-1	many	-	TRBJ1-2	TGCAGCGTCCGACAGGCGAACTATGGCTACACCTTC	CSVRQANYGYTF
13	TRBV2	-	-	TRBJ2-3	TGTGCCAGCGTCCGGGGGGCATCTAATACGCAGTATTTT	CASVRGASNTQYF
15	TRBV19	once	-	TRBJ1-3	TGTGCCAGTAGCGGGACCTCGGTAGCCCGAAACACCATATATTTT	CASSGTSVARNTIYF
16	TRBV2	many	-	TRBJ2-6	TGTGCCAGCAGTGCGCCCATTACGGCTGGGGCCAACGTCCTGACTTTC	CASSAPITAGANVLTF
13	TRBV2	many	-	TRBJ1-1	TGTGCCAGCAGTGAGAAGGCGAACACTGAAGCTTTCTTT	CASSEKANTEAFF
13	TRBV18	many	-	TRBJ2-3	TGTGCCAGCTCACCACCGTCTTCAGATACGCAGTATTTT	CASSPPSSDTQYF
15	TRBV4-3	few	TRBD1	TRBJ1-6	TGCGCCAGCAGCCAAGCAGACAGGGGGAATTCACCCCTCCACTTT	CASSQADRGNSPLHF
12	TRBV29-1	few	TRBD2	TRBJ2-1	TGCAGCGTCCGCCGGGGGGGAAGTGAGCAGTTCTTC	CSVRRGGSEQFF
16	TRBV12-3/TRBV12-4	many	-	TRBJ2-7	TGTGCCAGCAGTTTTAGACCTAGGAGGGGGACCTACGAGCAGTACTTC	CASSFRPRRGTYEQYF
13	TRBV28	many	-	TRBJ1-6	TGTGCCAGCAGTTTAGAGCTAAATTCACCCCTCCACTTT	CASSLELNSPLHF
13	TRBV6-4	-	-	TRBJ2-3	TGTGCCAGCAGTGACTCGGAATCAGATACGCAGTATTTT	CASSDSESDTQYF
14	TRBV7-3	-	-	TRBJ2-2	TGTGCCAGCAGCCCACCCAGTAACACCGGGGAGCTGTTTTTT	CASSPPSNTGELFF
16	TRBV7-9	-	-	TRBJ2-2	TGTGCCAGCAGCTCCAGGGATTTTACGAACACCGGGGAGCTGTTTTTT	CASSSRDFTNTGELFF
16	TRBV28	-	-	TRBJ2-7	TGTGCCATCAGGGGGACTAACGGTTTTAGCTCCTACGAGCAGTACTTC	CAIRGTNGFSSYEQYF
13	TRBV12-3/TRBV12-4	-	-	TRBJ1-1	TGTGCCAGCAGTTTGACCTTGGGGACTGAAGCTTTCTTT	CASSLTLGTEAFF
13	TRBV20-1	many	-	TRBJ2-5	TGCAGTGCTGTAGAATTTAGGACAAGCCCTCAGTACTTC	CSAVEFRTSPQYF
16	TRBV28	many	-	TRBJ2-1	TGTGCCAGCAGTTTATTTAGCGCAAGAAACTACAATGAGCAGTTCTTC	CASSLFSARNYNEQFF
18	TRBV7-9	-	TRBD1	TRBJ2-1	TGTGCCAGCAGCTCCACCCGGGTAAGGGACAGGGCCTACAATGAGCAGTTCTTC	CASSSTRVRDRAYNEQFF
15	TRBV28	many	-	TRBJ2-5	TGTGCCAGCAGTCGAGGCGGACAAATCCAAGAGACCCAGTACTTC	CASSRGGQIQETQYF
15	TRBV6-1	many	TRBD1	TRBJ1-1	TGTGCCAGCAGTTATGCGACAGGGGTCGACACTGAAGCTTTCTTT	CASSYATGVDTEAFF
15	TRBV9	-	TRBD1	TRBJ1-1	TGTGCCAGCAGCGTAGGGGACAGAAGTGGCACTGAAGCTTTCTTT	CASSVGDRSGTEAFF
14	TRBV20-1	many	-	TRBJ2-7	TGCAGTGCTAGTTTGTCTAGCCCATCCTACGAGCAGTACTTC	CSASLSSPSYEQYF
14	TRBV3-1	many	TRBD2	TRBJ2-1	TGTGCCAGCAGATCAGGACTAGCGGGAGCTGAGCAGTTCTTC	CASRSGLAGAEQFF
14	TRBV15	few	-	TRBJ1-5	TGTGCCACCAGCAGACTGTCTAGCAATCAGCCCCAGCATTTT	CATSRLSSNQPQHF
16	TRBV19	-	TRBD2	TRBJ2-7	TGTGCCAGTAGTCTCCCGGGAGAGCGGGGGACCTACGAGCAGTACTTC	CASSLPGERGTYEQYF
15	TRBV20-1	many	TRBD1	TRBJ1-5	TGCAGTGCTACCCTGACAGGGGTGGGCAATCAGCCCCAGCATTTT	CSATLTGVGNQPQHF
15	TRBV7-8	few	-	TRBJ2-5	TGTGCCAGCAGCTTAGCCCGACGAGCCCAAGAGACCCAGTACTTC	CASSLARRAQETQYF
15	TRBV11-2	-	TRBD2	TRBJ2-5	TGTGCCAGCAGCTCGGCGGGGGGGCCGAGGGAGACCCAGTACTTC	CASSSAGGPRETQYF
16	TRBV20-1	many	-	TRBJ2-2	TGCAGTGCTAGAACATCGGGAGCCCCGTTAAGCGGGGAGCTGTTTTTT	CSARTSGAPLSGELFF
12	TRBV6-1	few	-	TRBJ2-6	TGTGCCAGCGTGTCTGGGGCCAACGTCCTGACTTTC	CASVSGANVLTF